A single sample gave rise to the 26 T cell receptor beta chains below, sequenced in a study of monozygotic twins with inflammatory bowel disease. TCRdb re-called the 5' RACE reads and gives one entry per CDR3 protein, without DNA. The repertoire shows approximately 390,000 distinct CDR3 sequences; the top ten hold about 2.3%. The specimen was blood. These receptors were obtained from a human donor with ulcerative colitis or Crohn's disease, or a healthy co-twin of an affected twin (not recorded which).

The J gene is TRBJ1-1, the V gene TRBV18. CDR1 KGHSH and CDR2 LQKENI come from the germline V gene. CDR3 length: 14 residues. The CDR3 protein is CASSPPNKNTEAFF.

The chain is built from TRBV7-6 and TRBJ2-2. The germline V gene has CDR1 SGHVS and CDR2 FNYEAQ. The CDR3 runs to 16 residues. The CDR3 loop reads CASSLPGSMRPGELFF.

The chain combines TRBV18 with TRBJ1-5; the TRBD1 assignment by TCRdb is unverifiable without DNA. Germline assignment: CDR1 KGHSH and CDR2 LQKENI. CDR3 length: 15 residues. The CDR3 loop reads CASSRPRGRDQPQHF.

The rearrangement uses TRBV6-7 and TRBJ2-7; the TCRdb call, TRBD2, lacks DNA for checking. TRBV6-7 counts as an open reading frame of uncertain function. The CDR3 totals 17 residues. CDR3 sequence reads: CASSYSPSGSDSREQYF.

V and J are TRBV10-2 and TRBJ1-1. The CDR3 loop spans 16 amino acids. CDR1 is WSHSY and CDR2 is SAAADI in the germline V gene. The CDR3 loop is CASSEHDEGMNTEAFF.

V is TRBV15 and J is TRBJ2-5. The CDR3 sequence is 14 residues long. Germline assignment: CDR1 LNHNV and CDR2 YYDKDF (reference sequence). This chain's CDR3 is CATSRGRVQETQYF.

V is TRBV19 and J is TRBJ1-5; with no DNA, the TCRdb D assignment of TRBD1 cannot be verified. From germline, CDR1 is LNHDA and CDR2 SQIVND (reference sequence). The CDR3 runs to 12 residues. CDR3 residues: CASKGANQPQHF.

The gene calls are TRBV12-3 or TRBV12-4 and TRBJ2-5; lacking DNA, the TRBD1 call made by TCRdb goes unchecked. This CDR3 is 14 amino acids long. CDR3 in amino acids: CASSKDRVKETQYF.

The rearrangement joins TRBV12-3 or TRBV12-4 to TRBJ1-2; lacking DNA, the TRBD1 call made by TCRdb goes unchecked. The CDR3 loop spans 14 amino acids. The CDR3 sequence: CASSFAWGDYGYTF.

J is TRBJ1-1 and V is TRBV6-1; TCRdb returns TRBD1, unconfirmable since there is no DNA. CDR3 length: 17 amino acids. Germline CDR1 and CDR2: MNHNS and SASEGT. CDR3 residues: CASSRPGTAVMNTEAFF.

The chain uses TRBV27 and TRBJ2-1; TCRdb's D gene call, TRBD1, goes unchecked for lack of DNA. The germline gives CDR1 MNHEY, CDR2 SMNVEV (reference sequence). CDR3 length equals 15 residues. CDR3 in amino acids: CASIPGKGPYNEQFF.

The J gene is TRBJ2-2, the V gene TRBV5-5; with no DNA, the TCRdb D assignment of TRBD1 cannot be verified. This CDR3 comprises 15 residues. Germline CDR1 is SGHKS and CDR2 is YYEKEE (reference sequence). CDR3 protein: CASSSRDRNTGELFF.

The chain carries TRBV5-1 and TRBJ1-6; TCRdb picks TRBD1, but there is no DNA to check that call. CDR3 size: 14 residues. Germline V gene data show CDR1 as SGHRS and CDR2 as YFSETQ. The CDR3 sequence is CASSEGQINSPLHF.

This chain uses TRBV5-1 with TRBJ2-6; TCRdb's D call, TRBD2, is unchecked because there is no DNA. CDR3 length: 19 amino acids. Germline CDR1 is SGHRS and CDR2 is YFSETQ. The CDR3: CASSRLGLAGGAGANVLTF.

The V gene is TRBV15, the J gene TRBJ1-1; lacking DNA, the TRBD1 call made by TCRdb goes unchecked. The germline CDR1 and CDR2 sequences are LNHNV and YYDKDF (reference sequence). CDR3 length equals 13 residues. The CDR3: CATSRRDRDEAFF.

J is TRBJ2-4 and V is TRBV6-5; the D call of TRBD2 rests on TCRdb alone, since no DNA is present to check it. CDR1 is MNHEY, CDR2 SVGAGI, per germline. There are 14 residues in the CDR3. The CDR3 spells CASSVLAGEYIQYF.

This CDR3 reads CASSLVNAGTDIQYF. This chain joins TRBV7-2 and TRBJ2-4. The CDR3 is made up of 15 amino acids. Germline V gives CDR1 SGHTA, CDR2 FQGNSA.

V and J are TRBV3-1 and TRBJ1-2. The CDR3 runs 15 residues. Germline CDR1 and CDR2: LGHDT and YNNKEL (reference sequence). The chain's CDR3 is CASSQHITVAYGYTF.

The V call is TRBV25-1, the J call TRBJ2-4; the TRBD1 assignment by TCRdb is unverifiable without DNA. CDR1 MGHDK and CDR2 SYGVNS come from the germline V gene. This CDR3 is built from 14 residues. CDR3 protein: CARLGWVGGNIQYF.

The rearrangement joins TRBV28 to TRBJ2-5; TCRdb lists TRBD2, though no DNA is available to test this call. Per the germline V gene, CDR1 is MDHEN and CDR2 is SYDVKM. The CDR3 is 16 amino acids. CDR3 region: CASSLAGASIQETQYF. Filled out from reference TRBV28 and TRBJ2-5, the complete variable domain reads DVKVTQSSRYLVKRTGEKVFLECVQDMDHENMFWYRQDPGLGLRLIYFSYDVKMKEKGDIPEGYSVSREKKERFSLILESASTNQTSMYLCASSLAGASIQETQYFGPGTRLLVL.

CDR3 sequence: CASSHSGGRGYTF. The chain is built from TRBV7-9 and TRBJ1-2; without DNA, the TCRdb call of TRBD1 cannot be checked. Germline loops: CDR1 SEHNR, CDR2 FQNEAQ (reference sequence). The CDR3 length is 13 residues.

The chain links TRBV18 to TRBJ1-5; TCRdb designates TRBD1, a call that cannot be tested without DNA. Germline CDR1 and CDR2: KGHSH and LQKENI. The CDR3 runs to 15 residues. This chain's CDR3 is CASSPGTGQNQPQHF. The full variable domain, in which reference TRBV18 and TRBJ1-5 provide the parts outside the CDR3, is NAGVMQNPRHLVRRRGQEARLRCSPMKGHSHVYWYRQLPEEGLKFMVYLQKENIIDESGMPKERFSAEFPKEGPSILRIQQVVRGDSAAYFCASSPGTGQNQPQHFGDGTRLSIL.

The chain has TRBV6-5 and TRBJ1-5. The CDR3 runs to 13 residues. CDR1 is MNHEY, CDR2 SVGAGI, per germline. Here the CDR3 reads CASSYAKGQPQHF.

V usage is TRBV19 and J usage is TRBJ1-2; TCRdb outputs TRBD1, but without DNA this stays unchecked. Germline V gene sequence: CDR1 LNHDA, CDR2 SQIVND (reference sequence). This CDR3 has 13 residues. This chain's CDR3 is CASAGTTNYGYTF.

The rearrangement uses TRBV11-2 and TRBJ2-5. Germline CDR1 and CDR2: SGHAT and FQNNGV. This CDR3 spans 19 amino acids. Here the CDR3 reads CASSFLRAGVPRYQETQYF.

The chain employs TRBV28 and TRBJ1-2; TCRdb selects TRBD1, and the lack of DNA leaves this call unchecked. The CDR3 totals 15 residues. Germline V gene lookup returns CDR1 MDHEN and CDR2 SYDVKM. The CDR3 spells CASSFQRTTNYGYTF.